These 26 T cell receptor beta chains were all obtained from the same sample, sequenced in a study of shared clonotypes between healthy human individuals. The table came from immunoSEQ multiplex PCR; TCRdb's copy has only in-frame clones and leaves some out. This table has about 2.1 million clones, about 92% appearing once. Naive CD8 cells lacked CD45RO and underwent positive selection for CCR7, leaving out terminally differentiated effector memory CD45RA+ cells. Sequenced: naive CD8+ T cells from PBMCs. The receptors stem from a man between 18 and 29 years old in good health. Some clones in this sample may be carry-over from other donors' samples.

This clone was detected only once. The DNA of the CDR3 is TGTGCTACACTAGCGAACACCGGGGAGCTGTTTTTT. It codes for CATLANTGELFF. The rearrangement links TRBV19 to TRBJ2-2; TRBD2 might be the D (5 bases). The germline gives CDR1 LNHDA, CDR2 SQIVND (reference sequence). The CDR3 consists of 12 residues. Filled out from reference TRBV19 and TRBJ2-2, the complete variable domain reads DGGITQSPKYLFRKEGQNVTLSCEQNLNHDAMYWYRQDPGQGLRLIYYSQIVNDFQKGDIAEGYSVSREKKESFPLTVTSAQKNPTAFYLCATLANTGELFFGEGSRLTVL.

This chain joins TRBV5-5 and TRBJ1-2; D perhaps matches TRBD1 (5 bases). The CDR3 has 15 residues. V gave up 0 bases and J gave up 3 bases, with 12 bases separating them. Germline V gene lookup returns CDR1 SGHKS and CDR2 YYEKEE (reference sequence). CDR3 protein: CASSLGRDQYYGYTF. For the CDR3, the DNA is TGTGCCAGCAGCTTGGGAAGGGACCAGTACTATGGCTACACCTTC.

The rearrangement joins TRBV4-3 to TRBJ1-5; D gene unclear. V gave up 0 bases and J gave up 5 bases, with 14 bases separating them. The CDR3 is 16 amino acids. Germline loops: CDR1 LGHNA, CDR2 YSLEER. In DNA, the CDR3 is TGCGCCAGCAGCCAAGATCGCCGACAACAGCATCAGCCCCAGCATTTT. Translating gives CASSQDRRQQHQPQHF.

This chain links TRBV19 with TRBJ2-7; no clear D gene. CDR3 length: 14 amino acids. Trimming removed 3 bases from V and 8 bases from J, with 17 bases in between. Looked up from germline, CDR1 is LNHDA and CDR2 is SQIVND (reference sequence). Here the CDR3 reads CASSIGLRQAKQYF. The CDR3 DNA reads as TGTGCCAGTAGTATCGGATTGCGGCAGGCAAAGCAGTACTTC.

The V gene is TRBV27, the J gene TRBJ2-1; weak D call: TRBD1 (6 bases). Deletions cut 7 bases from V and 4 bases from J, with 11 bases between. Germline V gives CDR1 MNHEY, CDR2 SMNVEV (reference sequence). This CDR3 has 13 amino acids. The CDR3 DNA reads TGTGCCAGCACAGGGGTCGCGTACAATGAGCAGTTCTTC. It is translated as CASTGVAYNEQFF.

This clone was recorded a few times. The V gene is TRBV7-9, the J gene TRBJ2-7; TRBD1 aligns across 12 bases. CDR3 length: 16 residues. Germline CDR1 reads SEHNR; CDR2 reads FQNEAQ (reference sequence). The V segment lost 5 bases and the J segment 8 bases; nucleotides outside the gene matches: 13. This CDR3 reads CASSQGSGQGAIQQYF. CDR3 nucleotide sequence: TGTGCCAGCAGCCAGGGTTCGGGACAGGGGGCGATCCAGCAGTACTTC.

The chain carries TRBV29-1 and TRBJ2-6; 8 nucleotides match TRBD1. V lost 4 bases and J lost 2; bases outside the gene matches: 16. This CDR3 region has 19 residues. Germline V gene sequence: CDR1 SQVTM, CDR2 ANQGSEA. The DNA of the CDR3 is TGCAGCGTTGTGGGTGTCGCGGAACCGACAGGGGCTGGGGCCAACGTCCTGACTTTC. Amino acid sequence: CSVVGVAEPTGAGANVLTF. Full variable domain (remainder filled in from reference TRBV29-1 and TRBJ2-6): SAVISQKPSRDICQRGTSLTIQCQVDSQVTMMFWYRQQPGQSLTLIATANQGSEATYESGFVIDKFPISRPNLTFSTLTVSNMSPEDSSIYLCSVVGVAEPTGAGANVLTFGAGSRLTVL.

V gene TRBV29-1 combines with J gene TRBJ2-7; TRBD2 is a possible D gene (5 bases). The CDR3 length is 11 residues. The germline V and J ends were trimmed by 7 bases and 3 bases, with 10 bases remaining between them. The germline V gene encodes CDR1 SQVTM and CDR2 ANQGSEA. The chain's CDR3 is CSAGLSYEQYF. CDR3 in DNA: TGCAGCGCAGGACTGAGCTACGAGCAGTACTTC.

The chain joins TRBV5-6 to TRBJ1-5; D remains unclear. Germline V gives CDR1 SGHDT, CDR2 YYEEEE. The CDR3 extends over 13 amino acids. Trimming cost V 4 bases and J 7 bases, with 12 bases left between them. The CDR3 is CASSLRRTQPQHF. The DNA of the CDR3 is TGTGCCAGCAGCCTGCGTCGTACCCAGCCCCAGCATTTT.

Points on this clone: Other nucleotide sequences in the sample specify the same CDR3. The chain joins TRBV7-9 to TRBJ2-7; 7 nucleotides align to TRBD1. J lost 0 bases, V lost 5 bases, and 4 bases had no gene match. Germline V CDR1 and CDR2: SEHNR, FQNEAQ (reference sequence). CDR3 length equals 14 residues. The CDR3 nucleotides are TGTGCCAGCAGCCAACAGGGGATCTCCTACGAGCAGTACTTC. It encodes CASSQQGISYEQYF.

This sequence joins TRBV4-1 and TRBJ2-7; the match to TRBD2 covers 9 bases. V shed 1 base and J 5 bases; nucleotides not matched to a gene: 6. The CDR3 extends over 15 amino acids. Germline values: CDR1 MGHRA, CDR2 YSYEKL. CDR3: CASSQVASGADEQYF. CDR3 bases: TGCGCCAGCAGCCAAGTGGCTAGCGGGGCTGACGAGCAGTACTTC.

The chain has TRBV5-1 and TRBJ2-7; TRBD1 agrees at 7 bases. With 4 bases clipped from V and 7 bases from J, the junction kept 11 bases outside the gene matches. CDR3 length equals 14 residues. CDR1 is SGHRS and CDR2 is YFSETQ in the germline V gene. The CDR3 bases are TGCGCCAGCAGCCTGACGGACAGGATGGGGGAGCAGTACTTC. It specifies CASSLTDRMGEQYF.

The rearrangement uses TRBV9 and TRBJ2-7; D tentatively fits TRBD1 or TRBD2 (5 bases each). V dropped 7 bases and J dropped 3 bases, with 23 bases sitting between them. Germline V CDR1 and CDR2: SGDLS, YYNGEE. The CDR3 covers 16 residues. CDR3 nucleotide sequence: TGTGCCAGCGGGGGAGCGGAACCCTCCCCGGGCTACGAGCAGTACTTC. The encoded protein is CASGGAEPSPGYEQYF.

This clone appeared once. This CDR3 reads CAIDRGLSSYNEQFF. The CDR3 DNA follows: TGTGCCATCGACAGGGGGCTTAGCTCCTACAATGAGCAGTTCTTC. This sequence joins TRBV10-3 and TRBJ2-1; 10 bases are a match to TRBD1. CDR3 length: 15 amino acids. Germline assignment: CDR1 ENHRY and CDR2 SYGVKD. Trimming removed 8 bases from V and 0 bases from J; junction bases left unmatched: 4.

The V call is TRBV5-1, the J call TRBJ1-1; a weak D match, TRBD1 (6 bases). CDR3 length: 16 residues. Germline CDR1 reads SGHRS; CDR2 reads YFSETQ. Trimming removed 4 bases from V and 0 bases from J, with 16 bases in between. CDR3: CASSAKQGSMNTEAFF. The CDR3 DNA reads TGCGCCAGCAGCGCGAAACAGGGATCGATGAACACTGAAGCTTTCTTT.

The chain combines TRBV7-8 with TRBJ2-7; 10 bases align to TRBD2. The CDR3 has 14 amino acids. Trimming at V came to 7 bases and at J to 3 bases, leaving 6 bases not matched to a gene. Germline V lookup: CDR1 SGHVS, CDR2 FQNEAQ. CDR3 in amino acids: CASTTSGRDYEQYF. CDR3 coding DNA: TGTGCCAGCACCACAAGCGGGAGGGACTACGAGCAGTACTTC. Full variable domain (rest looked up from reference TRBV7-8 and TRBJ2-7): GAGVSQSPRYKVAKRGQDVALRCDPISGHVSLFWYQQALGQGPEFLTYFQNEAQLDKSGLPSDRFFAERPEGSVSTLKIQRTQQEDSAVYLCASTTSGRDYEQYFGPGTRLTVT.

This clone was counted once. The chain links TRBV10-1 to TRBJ2-1; the D gene is possibly TRBD2 (7 bases). Trimming pared 4 bases from V and 2 bases from J, leaving 15 bases between. CDR1 and CDR2 from the germline V gene are WNHNN and SYGVQD (reference sequence). The CDR3 totals 16 residues. The DNA for the CDR3 is TGCGCCAGCAGTGGGGGGGCAAGCGGGGCCTACAATGAGCAGTTCTTC. Its translation is CASSGGASGAYNEQFF.

The V call is TRBV5-5, the J call TRBJ1-1, with a tentative D call TRBD1 (5 bases). Germline V CDR1 and CDR2: SGHKS, YYEKEE (reference sequence). V was trimmed by 3 bases and J by 0 bases, leaving 12 bases between them. The CDR3 loop spans 15 amino acids. The CDR3 coding sequence is TGTGCCAGCAGCTGGGAGGGGCCCATGAACACTGAAGCTTTCTTT. This encodes CASSWEGPMNTEAFF.

J is TRBJ2-5 and V is TRBV6-4; D is unresolved. This CDR3 has 14 amino acids. V was clipped by 10 bases and J by 5 bases, with 20 bases between them. CDR1 and CDR2 from the germline V gene are MRHNA and SNTAGT. CDR3 nucleotides: TGTGCCACCCAACGGAACGGAATGAGGGAGACCCAGTACTTC. Protein: CATQRNGMRETQYF.

This chain connects TRBV7-9 to TRBJ2-7; the match to TRBD1 covers 8 bases. V was clipped by 1 base and J by 4 bases; unmatched bases: 9. Per the germline V gene, CDR1 is SEHNR and CDR2 is FQNEAQ (reference sequence). The CDR3 has 16 amino acids. The CDR3 protein is CASSLVGRQGLYEQYF. CDR3 DNA: TGTGCCAGCAGCTTAGTCGGACGACAGGGGTTATACGAGCAGTACTTC.

This clone was seen a single time. V is TRBV7-6 and J is TRBJ1-1; D gene ambiguous. This CDR3 region has 13 residues. Germline CDR1 and CDR2: SGHVS and FNYEAQ. Trimming shortened V by 1 base and J by 1 base, and 4 bases separated the two germline ends. CDR3 bases: TGTGCCAGCAGCTTAGAGACGAACACTGAAGCTTTCTTT. Its translation: CASSLETNTEAFF.

The chain recombines TRBV30 with TRBJ2-7; tentative D call: TRBD1 (6 bases). CDR1 and CDR2 (germline): GTSNPN, SVGIG (reference sequence). The V end was cut by 3 bases, the J end by 3 bases, with 9 bases between. The CDR3 loop spans 12 amino acids. This CDR3 reads CAWRDRGYEQYF. CDR3 coding DNA: TGTGCCTGGAGGGACAGAGGCTACGAGCAGTACTTC.

The V and J genes are TRBV11-1 and TRBJ2-7, with D tentatively TRBD2 (6 bases). CDR1 SGHAT and CDR2 FQDESV come from the germline V gene (reference sequence). This CDR3 is 15 amino acids long. V gave up 1 base and J gave up 5 bases, with 15 bases separating them. The CDR3 sequence: CASSLGSGDHDEQYF. The DNA for the CDR3 is TGTGCCAGCAGCTTAGGTTCGGGGGATCACGACGAGCAGTACTTC.

V gene TRBV4-1 combines with J gene TRBJ2-4; TRBD1 agrees at 7 bases. The V gene's germline CDR1 is MGHRA and CDR2 YSYEKL. Unmatched junction bases numbered 1, after V lost 0 bases and J lost 5 bases. The CDR3 spans 14 residues. The CDR3: CASSQERGQNIQYF. The CDR3 DNA sequence: TGCGCCAGCAGCCAAGAAAGGGGGCAAAACATTCAGTACTTC.

The chain couples TRBV2 to TRBJ2-5; D not resolved. V lost 8 bases and J lost 4, with 17 bases in between. The CDR3 contains 14 residues. Germline CDR1 is SNHLY and CDR2 is FYNNEI. CDR3 DNA sequence: TGTGCCAGCGAAGTTGGGGTAGGGCGAGAGACCCAGTACTTC. Its translation is CASEVGVGRETQYF.

This chain links TRBV6-1 with TRBJ2-1; possible D gene TRBD2, 6 bases. Trimming took 3 bases from V and 3 from J, leaving 18 bases between them. From germline, CDR1 is MNHNS and CDR2 SASEGT. This CDR3 contains 17 residues. The CDR3 is CASSEARLVWDYNEQFF. The CDR3 nucleotides read TGTGCCAGCAGTGAGGCGAGACTAGTATGGGACTACAATGAGCAGTTCTTC.